This TCR beta chain was identified in a study of blood T cell repertoires in COVID-19. Study context: T cells, B-cell-depleted T cells, or PBMCs supplied cDNA or gDNA.

Per the study methods: Researchers report that nucleated cell counts were estimated from reference gene primer amplification. The data were produced by immunoSEQ multiplex PCR, yet TCRdb's version contains in-frame clones alone and is incomplete. Clone size and V and J calls were adopted from that table, with D and trimming inferred from the DNA. The table includes 130,000 to 150,000 clones, 76% detected once. V dropped 2 bases and J dropped 3 bases, with 10 bases sitting between them. The germline V gene encodes CDR1 SNHLY and CDR2 FYNNEI. The CDR3 sequence is 14 residues long. The genes are TRBV2 and TRBJ1-2, with unresolved D. What was sequenced was peripheral blood. The source is a man aged 55 to 70 with acute or convalescent COVID-19. The DNA of the CDR3 is TGTGCCAGCAGTGAATTGGGAGTTGACTATGGCTACACCTTC. It encodes CASSELGVDYGYTF.